Here is one T cell receptor (beta chain) with its context. What it binds is unknown. TCRdb keeps only in-frame clones here, not all; method: immunoSEQ multiplex PCR. The sample holds some 19,000 clones; more than 75% are singletons and the top ten take about 17%. The entry originates in a study of OX40 agonist ivuxolimab in advanced cancers. Study at large: Dose-escalation patients had hepatocellular carcinoma, melanoma, renal cell or head and neck cancer. Among those treated, three patients had partial responses, one with hepatocellular carcinoma and two with cutaneous melanoma.

The study, taken as a whole, reports: Within 6 weeks, CD4+ and CD8+ blood T cells expanded clonally at 0.1 to 3.0 mg/kg. Expanded clones tended on average to be more numerous among CD8+ T cells than CD4+.

Sample: CD4+ or CD8+ T cells sorted from blood, taken in a trial of the OX40 agonist ivuxolimab. The sequence derives from an adult with an advanced solid tumor such as melanoma, head and neck, liver or kidney cancer.

This CDR3 reads CASTWGRGQYNEQFF. CDR3 bases: TGTGCCAGCACCTGGGGCAGGGGGCAATACAATGAGCAGTTCTTC. The J gene is TRBJ2-1, the V gene TRBV2, with 8 bases matching TRBD1. The V segment lost 7 bases and the J segment 4 bases; nucleotides outside the gene matches: 9. The CDR3 is made up of 15 amino acids. Germline V gene sequence: CDR1 SNHLY, CDR2 FYNNEI.